This T cell receptor beta chain is drawn from a study of T and B cells in COVID-19 patients. Multiplex PCR with BIOMED2 TRB-A/B primer pools amplified TRB rearrangements. Using its own MiXCR run on the multiplex PCR reads, TCRdb lists one record per CDR3 protein. The sample consists of about 21,000 distinct CDR3 sequences, approximately 29% of them appearing once. V lost 2 bases and J lost 12, with 14 bases in between. This CDR3 is 13 amino acids long. Per germline, CDR1 SGHNT and CDR2 YENEEA. From blood, about 230-500 ng of genomic DNA served as TRB template. This clonotype is termed medium-sized (0.01 to 0.1%).

Sequenced input: blood. This sequence joins TRBV11-3 and TRBJ2-1, with a tentative D call TRBD2 (5 bases). The receptor was derived from a human donor who had recovered from COVID-19. The CDR3 bases are TGTGCCAGCAGCTTAACCCGAAGTGGGAGGCAGTTCTTC. Its protein is CASSLTRSGRQFF. Together with reference TRBV11-3 and TRBJ2-1, the CDR3 gives the full variable domain: EAGVVQSPRYKIIEKKQPVAFWCNPISGHNTLYWYLQNLGQGPELLIRYENEEAVDDSQLPKDRFSAERLKGVDSTLKIQPAELGDSAVYLCASSLTRSGRQFFGPGTRLTVL.